The sequence of this T cell receptor beta chain was determined in a study of T-cell memory formation after mild COVID-19. TCR alpha and TCR beta cDNA libraries carrying sample barcodes and UMIs were produced by 5'RACE using constant-segment primers. TCRdb used MiXCR to reprocess the 5' RACE reads, holding one entry per CDR3 protein. The sample contains some 300,000 distinct CDR3 sequences, 20% to 25% of which appear only once. The sequencing sample was made of PBMCs or a T cell subset sorted from them (not recorded which). The sequence was obtained from a young man who had mild COVID-19 (a few samples of this study predate the infection). Cell type and time point are not known.

This chain's CDR3 is CSAPGASIETQYF. The DNA for the CDR3 is TGCAGTGCTCCTGGGGCCTCTATAGAGACCCAGTACTTC. The chain links TRBV20-1 to TRBJ2-5; the D gene is possibly TRBD1 (5 bases). The CDR3 consists of 13 residues. The germline CDR1 and CDR2 sequences are DFQATT and SNEGSKA (reference sequence). V dropped 5 bases and J dropped 4 bases, with 14 bases sitting between them.